The T cell receptor (beta chain) under discussion was sequenced for a study of cytomegalovirus exposure and HLA in healthy donors. The study's findings and limits: CMV serostatus was the sole immune exposure data available. Sequencing depth roughly uniform across donors was assumed in presence/absence analyses. Associated with cytomegalovirus, according to the listing, were about 160 TCR beta chains.

Germline-derived CDR1 and CDR2 are SEHNR and FQNEAQ (reference sequence). V lost 6 bases, J lost 0 bases, and 15 bases lay in between. The CDR3 has 15 amino acids. As to this clone: Its antigen is not known.

PCR was performed using 60 Vbeta and 13 Jbeta primers. The table came from immunoSEQ multiplex PCR; TCRdb's copy has only in-frame clones and leaves some out. The profile covers roughly 150,000 clones, with about 64% appearing a single time and around 4% taken by the ten largest. The clonotype was recovered from a man in his sixties in good health and CMV-seronegative. The specimen sequenced was PBMCs. J is TRBJ2-7 and V is TRBV7-9; possibly TRBD2 for D (6 bases). This chain's CDR3 is CASSAGTRSSYEQYF. The CDR3 DNA reads as TGTGCCAGCAGTGCCGGGACTCGAAGCTCCTACGAGCAGTACTTC.